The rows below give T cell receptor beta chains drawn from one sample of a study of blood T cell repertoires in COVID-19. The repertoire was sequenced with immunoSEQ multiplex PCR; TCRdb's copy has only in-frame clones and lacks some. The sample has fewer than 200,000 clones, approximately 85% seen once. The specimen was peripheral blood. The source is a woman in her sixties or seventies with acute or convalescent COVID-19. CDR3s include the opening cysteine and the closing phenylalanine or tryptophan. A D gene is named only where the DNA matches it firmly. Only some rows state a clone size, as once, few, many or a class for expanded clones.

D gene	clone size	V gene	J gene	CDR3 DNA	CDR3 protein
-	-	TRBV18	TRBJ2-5	TGTGCCAGCTCACCGCTTGCGGGAGAGACCCAGTACTTC	CASSPLAGETQYF
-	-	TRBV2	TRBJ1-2	TGTGCCAGCAGTGAACAGGGGCGGGATGGCTACACCTTC	CASSEQGRDGYTF
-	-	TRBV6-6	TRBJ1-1	TGTGCCAGCAGTTTTGAGTGGACTGAAGCTTTCTTT	CASSFEWTEAFF
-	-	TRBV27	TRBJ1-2	TGTGCCAGCAGTTCCACAGGGTCCTATGGCTACACCTTC	CASSSTGSYGYTF
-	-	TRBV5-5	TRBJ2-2	TGTGCCAGCAGCTTGGTGGCCGGAGCCACCGGGGAGCTGTTTTTT	CASSLVAGATGELFF
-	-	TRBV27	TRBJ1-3	TGTGCCAGCAGTTTAAGGGGCAGGGATGAAAACACCATATATTTT	CASSLRGRDENTIYF
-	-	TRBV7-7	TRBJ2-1	TGTGCTAGCAGCTTAGTAGATAGCTCTCCTCAGTTCTTC	CASSLVDSSPQFF
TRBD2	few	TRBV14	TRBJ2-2	TGTGCCAGCAGCCAACCTCAGCTAGCGGGGTACACCGGGGAGCTGTTTTTT	CASSQPQLAGYTGELFF
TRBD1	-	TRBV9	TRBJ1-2	TGTGCCAGCAGCGTATCCGGGACAGGGGGCCCCTACCTCTATGGCTACACCTTC	CASSVSGTGGPYLYGYTF
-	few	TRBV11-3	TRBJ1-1	TGTGCCAGCAGCTTCGGAGGGCGCGCTTTCTTT	CASSFGGRAFF
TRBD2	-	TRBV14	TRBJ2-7	TGTGCCAGCAGCCTCGTCCCGGGACTAGCAACCGAGCAGTACTTC	CASSLVPGLATEQYF
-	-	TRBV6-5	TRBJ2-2	TGTGCCAGCAGTTACTCGCCGGGTGGAACCGGGGAGCTGTTTTTT	CASSYSPGGTGELFF
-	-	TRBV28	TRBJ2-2	TGTGCCAGCAGGTTCGGGGGTTCGAACACCGGGGAGCTGTTTTTT	CASRFGGSNTGELFF
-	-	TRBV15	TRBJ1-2	TGTGCCACCCGGGGGGCGGCCCGCTATGGCTACACCTTC	CATRGAARYGYTF
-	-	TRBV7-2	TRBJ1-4	TGTGCCAGCAGCTTTAGTGCAACTAATGAAAAACTGTTTTTT	CASSFSATNEKLFF
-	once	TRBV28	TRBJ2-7	TGTGCCAGCAGTCTCGGGGTAGCGGCTGCCTACGAGCAGTACTTC	CASSLGVAAAYEQYF
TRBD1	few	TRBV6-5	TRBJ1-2	TGTGCCAGCAGTCTCCAGGGGGCAGGAGGCTACACCTTC	CASSLQGAGGYTF
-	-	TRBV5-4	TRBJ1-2	TGTGCCAGCAGCTTGGAGGGAGACTATGGCTACACCTTC	CASSLEGDYGYTF
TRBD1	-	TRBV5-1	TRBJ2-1	TGCGCCAGCAGCTTGGGAGACAGGGCTGAGCAGTTCTTC	CASSLGDRAEQFF
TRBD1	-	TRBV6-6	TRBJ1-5	TGTGCCAGCAGTAAGACGACAGGGTTCAATCAGCCCCAGCATTTT	CASSKTTGFNQPQHF
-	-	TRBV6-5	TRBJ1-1	TGTGCCAGCAGCCACGGGTCGACGGTGGGCACTGAAGCTTTCTTT	CASSHGSTVGTEAFF
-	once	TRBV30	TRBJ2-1	TGTGCCTGGAGTGTACATAAGCGGGGAGGGGGGAATGAGCAGTTCTTC	CAWSVHKRGGGNEQFF
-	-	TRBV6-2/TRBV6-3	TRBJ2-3	TGTGCCAGCAGCCCTGGTCCCCTGAGTACGCAGTATTTT	CASSPGPLSTQYF
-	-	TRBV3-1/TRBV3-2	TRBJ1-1	TGTGCCAGCAGCCACTCCTGGGGTCGGGATGCTGAAGCTTTCTTT	CASSHSWGRDAEAFF
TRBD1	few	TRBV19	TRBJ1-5	TGTGCCAGCTCCGGGACAGGGGGCGGTCAGCCCCAGCATTTT	CASSGTGGGQPQHF
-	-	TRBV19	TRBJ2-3	TGTGCCAGTGGGGCGGGCACAGATACGCAGTATTTT	CASGAGTDTQYF
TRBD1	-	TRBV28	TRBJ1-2	TGTGCCAGCAGTCCGATTAGGTTAGGGACAGGCGATCGGAAGAACTATGGCTACACCTTC	CASSPIRLGTGDRKNYGYTF
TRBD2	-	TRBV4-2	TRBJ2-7	TGTGCCAGCAGCCGCTCCCTAGCGGGAGGCGTCTACGAGCAGTACTTC	CASSRSLAGGVYEQYF
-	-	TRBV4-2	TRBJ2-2	TGTGCCAGCAGCCAAGATGCAGCGGGCGCGAACACCGGGGAGCTGTTTTTT	CASSQDAAGANTGELFF
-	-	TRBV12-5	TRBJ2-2	TGTGCTAGTGGTTTGGTACATTTAGGAGATCCTAGCGGGGAGCTGTTTTTT	CASGLVHLGDPSGELFF
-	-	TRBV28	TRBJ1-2	TGTGCCAGCAGTCCCGACCGGGTCCCTAGCTATGGCTACACCTTC	CASSPDRVPSYGYTF
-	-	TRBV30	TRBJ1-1	TGTGCCTGGAAACGAGGGAGAGCTTTCTTT	CAWKRGRAFF
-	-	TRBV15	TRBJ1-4	TGTGCCACCAGCAGCCCATACTCTAATGAAAAACTGTTTTTT	CATSSPYSNEKLFF
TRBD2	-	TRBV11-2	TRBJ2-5	TGTGCCAGCAGTGATAATAGCGGGCAAGAGACCCAGTACTTC	CASSDNSGQETQYF
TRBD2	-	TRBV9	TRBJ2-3	TGTGCCAGCAGCCCCGGACTAGCGGGAGGGTTAAGCACAGATACGCAGTATTTT	CASSPGLAGGLSTDTQYF
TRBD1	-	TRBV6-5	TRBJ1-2	TGTGCCAGCATGGGACAGGGTTATGGCTACACCTTC	CASMGQGYGYTF
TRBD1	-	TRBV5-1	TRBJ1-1	TGCGCCAGCAGCTGGGATGGACAGGGGAACACTGAAGCTTTCTTT	CASSWDGQGNTEAFF
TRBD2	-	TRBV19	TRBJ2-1	TGTGCCAGTAGTATGGTGGGACTAGCCGTCCCTCGGGACAATGAGCAGTTCTTC	CASSMVGLAVPRDNEQFF
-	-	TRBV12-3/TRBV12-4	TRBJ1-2	TGTGCCAGCAGTGGGGGCCCGAACTATGGCTACACCTTC	CASSGGPNYGYTF
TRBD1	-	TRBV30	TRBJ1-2	TGTGCCTGGAGGAACCGGGACAGGGGAGTCGGCTACACCTTC	CAWRNRDRGVGYTF
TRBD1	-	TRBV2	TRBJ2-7	TGTGCCAGCATGCGACAGGGTGTGGGGTCCTACGAGCAGTACTTC	CASMRQGVGSYEQYF
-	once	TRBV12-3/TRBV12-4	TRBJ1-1	TGTGCCAGCAGTGGGAGTAGGGCTTTCTTT	CASSGSRAFF
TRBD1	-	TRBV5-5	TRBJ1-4	TGTGCCAGCAGCTTCCGGGACAGCTATGAAAAACTGTTTTTT	CASSFRDSYEKLFF
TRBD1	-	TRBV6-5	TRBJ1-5	TGTGCCAGCCTCCCTGACAGGGGAGCCAGGCAGCCCCAGCATTTT	CASLPDRGARQPQHF
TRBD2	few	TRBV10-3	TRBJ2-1	TGTGCCACGGCGGGGGGGACAAACAATGAGCAGTTCTTC	CATAGGTNNEQFF
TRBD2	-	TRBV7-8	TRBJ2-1	TGTGCCAGCAGCTTAGGACTAGCCTCCTACAATGAGCAGTTCTTC	CASSLGLASYNEQFF
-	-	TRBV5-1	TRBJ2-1	TGCGCCAGCAGCTTGGGGGTGCAGGGGTCCTACAATGAGCAGTTCTTC	CASSLGVQGSYNEQFF
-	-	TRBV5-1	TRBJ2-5	TGCGCCAGCAGGCCAAATAGCGGTCGGGGAGAGACCCAGTACTTC	CASRPNSGRGETQYF
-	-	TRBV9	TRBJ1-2	TGTGCCAGCAGCGCCCGGCCTTCGGGGAACTATGGCTACACCTTC	CASSARPSGNYGYTF
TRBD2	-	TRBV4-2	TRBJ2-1	TGTGCCAGCAGCCAAGCAGGACTAGCGGGAGAAGGAGAGCAGTTCTTC	CASSQAGLAGEGEQFF
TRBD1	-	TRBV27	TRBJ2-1	TGTGCCAGCAGTCTCCAGGGGGCCCCCTACAATGAGCAGTTCTTC	CASSLQGAPYNEQFF
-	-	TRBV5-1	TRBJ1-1	TGCGCCAGCAGCTTGGCAGGGGACACTGAAGCTTTCTTT	CASSLAGDTEAFF
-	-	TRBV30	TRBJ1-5	TGTGCCTGGAGTGTACAAGGGGTCAATCAGCCCCAGCATTTT	CAWSVQGVNQPQHF
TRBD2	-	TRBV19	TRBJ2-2	TGTGCCAGTACTAGCGGGAGTAGAAACACCGGGGAGCTGTTTTTT	CASTSGSRNTGELFF
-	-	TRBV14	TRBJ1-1	TGTGCCAGCAGCTCCGGACATGGAACTGAAGCTTTCTTT	CASSSGHGTEAFF
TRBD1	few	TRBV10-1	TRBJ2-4	TGCGCCAAATCTCCAACAGGGGTCTTTAGGTACTTC	CAKSPTGVFRYF
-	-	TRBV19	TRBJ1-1	TGTGCCAGTAGTCCGGGATCTTGGGGTGAAGCTTTCTTT	CASSPGSWGEAFF
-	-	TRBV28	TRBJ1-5	TGTGCCAGCAGTTTAGGAGGGGCGGGCAATCAGCCCCAGCATTTT	CASSLGGAGNQPQHF
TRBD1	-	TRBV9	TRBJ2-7	TGTGCCAGCAGCGTAGCGACGACAGGGGGGTACGAGCAGTACTTC	CASSVATTGGYEQYF
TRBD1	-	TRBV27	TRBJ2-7	TGTGCCAGCAGTGGGACCACAGGGGGTCTCACCTACGAGCAGTACTTC	CASSGTTGGLTYEQYF